One sample yielded the 10 T cell receptor beta chains listed below, sequenced in a study of molecular identifiers for immune sequencing clone quantification. From the PCR reads, TCRdb called clonotypes with MiXCR, one entry per CDR3 protein. The table records about 68,000 distinct CDR3 sequences, about a sixth of them present only once. The material sequenced was naive CD8+ T cells from blood, with Jurkat cell RNA spiked in. Subset indicated: FACS-sorted CD8+CD4-CCR7+CD45RA+ naive T cells. The receptors here all came from a human donor in good health. Some libraries in this study had Jurkat cell RNA spiked in.

Many counts were recorded for this clonotype. The V and J genes are TRBV19 and TRBJ2-4, with 9 bases that match TRBD2. Unmatched junction bases numbered 10, after V lost 4 bases and J lost 0 bases. Germline CDR1 and CDR2: LNHDA and SQIVND (reference sequence). The CDR3 length is 18 residues. The CDR3 DNA reads as TGTGCCAGTAGTAAATTTTCGGGACTAGCCTTAGCCAAAAACATTCAGTACTTC. Protein: CASSKFSGLALAKNIQYF.

On this clonotype itself: This may be a read error, as it is one base from a much larger clone. The chain links TRBV11-2 to TRBJ2-1; either TRBD1 or TRBD2 may fit D (5 bases each). Trimming removed 4 bases from V and 5 bases from J, with 15 bases in between. CDR1 SGHAT and CDR2 FQNNGV come from the germline V gene. The CDR3 runs 15 residues. CDR3 DNA: TGTGCCAGCAGCTGGCATGAGGGGATCGACAATGAGCAGTTCTTC. Its translation is CASSWHEGIDNEQFF.

This clonotype was seen only once. The rearrangement uses TRBV11-2 and TRBJ2-1, with D possibly matching TRBD2 (6 bases). The V and J ends lost 7 bases and 2 bases respectively, with 15 bases between them. From germline, CDR1 is SGHAT and CDR2 FQNNGV. This CDR3 is 15 amino acids long. CDR3 region: CASIGPGEAYNEQFF. The CDR3 nucleotides read TGTGCCAGCATTGGACCGGGGGAGGCCTACAATGAGCAGTTCTTC.

This clonotype was counted many times. The chain links TRBV24-1 to TRBJ2-2, with 13 positions matching TRBD2. After removal of 5 bases from V and 4 bases from J, the junction contained 6 bases not matched to a gene. Germline V CDR1 and CDR2: KGHDR, SFDVKD. The CDR3 length is 17 residues. The CDR3 nucleotides are TGTGCCACCAGTGGACGACTAGCGGGAGGACCCACCGGGGAGCTGTTTTTT. Its protein product is CATSGRLAGGPTGELFF.

On this clonotype: A much more abundant neighbour one base away suggests this may be a read error. No conserved phenylalanine or tryptophan ends this CDR3, so it is likely a read error. The genes are TRBV19 and TRBJ2-1; the D gene is possibly TRBD1 (5 bases). V gave up 5 bases and J gave up 8 bases, with 13 bases separating them. Germline V CDR1 and CDR2: LNHDA, SQIVND (reference sequence). The length of the CDR3 is 13 residues. In nucleotides, the CDR3 is TGTGCCAGTAGTGAGTCCTCAGGGTATGAGCAGTTCTCC. Encoded protein: CASSESSGYEQFS.

This clonotype was counted between two and nine times. The V and J genes are TRBV2 and TRBJ2-7, with TRBD1 identical over 11 bases. The CDR3 has 13 amino acids. V dropped 8 bases and J dropped 4; count of bases not matched to a gene: 4. Per the germline V gene, CDR1 is SNHLY and CDR2 is FYNNEI. In DNA, the CDR3 is TGTGCCAGCGTCGGGACAGGGGGTTACGAGCAGTACTTC. This codes for CASVGTGGYEQYF.

This clonotype has at least ten counts. The chain uses TRBV20-1 and TRBJ1-2, with no clear D. Per germline, CDR1 DFQATT and CDR2 SNEGSKA (reference sequence). Trimming took off 3 bases at V and 1 base at J, with 9 bases between the two ends. This CDR3 region has 13 residues. As DNA, the CDR3 is TGCAGTGCTAGCCGACAAGATAACTATGGCTACACCTTC. This gives the protein CSASRQDNYGYTF.

This clonotype was observed at least ten times. V is TRBV27 and J is TRBJ2-5; TRBD2 agrees at 12 bases. The CDR3 sequence is 15 residues long. Per the germline V gene, CDR1 is MNHEY and CDR2 is SMNVEV (reference sequence). The J segment lost 3 bases and the V segment lost 6 bases, leaving 5 bases of the junction unmatched. CDR3 sequence reads: CASSPSGRGKETQYF. CDR3 coding DNA: TGTGCCAGCAGCCCTAGCGGGAGGGGTAAAGAGACCCAGTACTTC.

This clonotype was seen a handful of times. The chain uses TRBV11-3 and TRBJ1-2; D remains unclear. Trimming stripped 3 bases from V and 3 bases from J, with 8 bases between. The CDR3 has 13 amino acids. Per the germline V gene, CDR1 is SGHNT and CDR2 is YENEEA. The chain's CDR3 is CASSLAQDYGYTF. DNA of the CDR3: TGTGCCAGCAGCTTGGCGCAGGACTATGGCTACACCTTC.

This clonotype was seen many times. The J gene is TRBJ2-7, the V gene TRBV6-5, with D maybe TRBD1 (6 bases). The CDR3 length is 15 residues. The V and J ends lost 4 bases and 6 bases respectively, with 19 bases between them. CDR1 MNHEY and CDR2 SVGAGI come from the germline V gene. CDR3 sequence (DNA): TGTGCCAGCAGTTCGAGATTACAGGGAACCGGCGAGCAGTACTTC. It translates to CASSSRLQGTGEQYF.